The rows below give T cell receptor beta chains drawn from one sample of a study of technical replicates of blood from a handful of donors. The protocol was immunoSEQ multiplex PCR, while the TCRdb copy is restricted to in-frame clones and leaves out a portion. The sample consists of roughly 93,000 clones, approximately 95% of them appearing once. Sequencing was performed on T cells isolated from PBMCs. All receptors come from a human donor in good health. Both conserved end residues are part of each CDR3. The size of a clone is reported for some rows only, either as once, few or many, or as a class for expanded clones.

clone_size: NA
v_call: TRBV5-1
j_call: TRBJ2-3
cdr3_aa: CASSSLGGGGTDTQYF

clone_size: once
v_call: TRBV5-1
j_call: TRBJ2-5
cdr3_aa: CASSFGGETQYF

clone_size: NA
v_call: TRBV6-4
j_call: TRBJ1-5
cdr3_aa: CASSDKGASQPQHF

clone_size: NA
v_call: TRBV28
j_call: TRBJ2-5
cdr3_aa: CASTIGGPETQYF

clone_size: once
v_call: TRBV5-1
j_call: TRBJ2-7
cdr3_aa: CASSRDRDEQYF

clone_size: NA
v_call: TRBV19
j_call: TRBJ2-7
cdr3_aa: CASSTPGQTYEQYF

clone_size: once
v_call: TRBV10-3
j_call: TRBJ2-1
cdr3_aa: CAISESQGGHEQFF

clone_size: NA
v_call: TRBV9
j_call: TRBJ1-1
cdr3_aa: CASSVGELNTEAFF

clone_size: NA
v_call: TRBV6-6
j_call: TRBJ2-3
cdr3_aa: CASAKRTSTDTQYF

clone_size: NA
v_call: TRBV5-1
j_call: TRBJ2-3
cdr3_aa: CASSPGGTDTQYF

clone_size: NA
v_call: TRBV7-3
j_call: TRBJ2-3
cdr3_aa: CASSLTPSTDTQYF

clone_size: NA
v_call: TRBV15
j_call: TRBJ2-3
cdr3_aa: CATSRDYSAPSTDTQYF

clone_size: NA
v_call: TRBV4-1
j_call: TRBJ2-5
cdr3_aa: CASSQPTSGGAWETQYF

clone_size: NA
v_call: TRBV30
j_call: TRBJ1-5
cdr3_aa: CAWSRGGDQPQHF

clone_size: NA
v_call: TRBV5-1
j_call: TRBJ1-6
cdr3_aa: CASSVTGIYNSPLHF

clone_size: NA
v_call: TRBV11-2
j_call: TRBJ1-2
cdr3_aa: CASSLEGQFYYGYTF

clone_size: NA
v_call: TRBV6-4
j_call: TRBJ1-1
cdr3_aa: CASRDRQSSQAFF

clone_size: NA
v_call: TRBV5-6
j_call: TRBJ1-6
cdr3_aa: CASSQNSPLHF

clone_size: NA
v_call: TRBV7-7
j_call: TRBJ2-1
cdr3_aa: CASSLGVAVKQFF

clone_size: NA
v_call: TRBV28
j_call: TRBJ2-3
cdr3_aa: CASRWTGGSTDTQYF

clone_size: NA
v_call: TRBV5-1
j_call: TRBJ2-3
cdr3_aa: CASSHGQGLTDTQYF

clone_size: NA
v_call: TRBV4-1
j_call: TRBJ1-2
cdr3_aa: CASSQFWPEGGNYGYTF

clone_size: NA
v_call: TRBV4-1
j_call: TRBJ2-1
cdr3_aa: CASSQAHNVPANLGSYNEQFF

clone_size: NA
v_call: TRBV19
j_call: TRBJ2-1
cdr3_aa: CASGYMNGGAYEQFF

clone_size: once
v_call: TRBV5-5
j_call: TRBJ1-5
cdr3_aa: CASSLGTGGADQPQHF

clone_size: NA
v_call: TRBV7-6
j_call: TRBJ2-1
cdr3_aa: CASSLGGGRAPEQFF

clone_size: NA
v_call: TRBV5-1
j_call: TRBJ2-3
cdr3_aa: CASSITGSTDTQYF

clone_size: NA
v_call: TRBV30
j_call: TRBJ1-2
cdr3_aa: CAWRGQAQYGYTF

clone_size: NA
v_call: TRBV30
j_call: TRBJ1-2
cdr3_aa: CAWIPPRGNLNYGYTF

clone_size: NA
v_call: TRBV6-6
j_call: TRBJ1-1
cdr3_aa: CASSLESEAFF

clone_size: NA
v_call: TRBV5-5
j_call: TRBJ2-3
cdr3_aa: CASSPRSDLQDTQYF

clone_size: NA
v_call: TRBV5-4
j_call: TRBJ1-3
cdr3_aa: CASSVGTGAGNTIYF

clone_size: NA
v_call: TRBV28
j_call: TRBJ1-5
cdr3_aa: CASTSTGANQPQHF

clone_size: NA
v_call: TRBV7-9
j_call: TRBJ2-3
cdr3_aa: CASSYGTSGSFADTQYF

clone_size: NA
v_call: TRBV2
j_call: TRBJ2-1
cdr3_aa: CASSGDSNEQFF

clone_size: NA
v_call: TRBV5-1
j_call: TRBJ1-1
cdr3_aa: CASSLLREGTEAFF

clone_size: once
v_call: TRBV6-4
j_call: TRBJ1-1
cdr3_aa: CASSERAGGKNTEAFF

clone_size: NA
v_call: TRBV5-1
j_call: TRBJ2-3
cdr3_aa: CASSSGLAGSGTDTQYF

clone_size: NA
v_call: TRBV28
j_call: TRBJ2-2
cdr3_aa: CASSPTSWNTGELFF

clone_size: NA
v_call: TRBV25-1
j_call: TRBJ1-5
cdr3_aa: CASSEPSSNQPQHF

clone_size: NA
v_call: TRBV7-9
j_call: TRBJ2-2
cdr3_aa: CASSQVWTGELFF